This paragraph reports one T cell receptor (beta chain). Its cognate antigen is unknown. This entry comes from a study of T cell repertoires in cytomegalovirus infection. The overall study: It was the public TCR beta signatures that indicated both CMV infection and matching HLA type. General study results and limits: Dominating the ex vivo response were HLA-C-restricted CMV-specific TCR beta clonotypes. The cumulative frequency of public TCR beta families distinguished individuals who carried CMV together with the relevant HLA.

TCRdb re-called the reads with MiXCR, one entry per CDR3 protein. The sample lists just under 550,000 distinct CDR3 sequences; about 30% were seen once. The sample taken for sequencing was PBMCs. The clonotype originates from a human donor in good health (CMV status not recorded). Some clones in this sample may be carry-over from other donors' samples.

CDR3 in amino acids: CASTPRLAEDGEQFF. The CDR3 nucleotides read TGTGCCAGCACCCCCCGCCTAGCGGAAGACGGTGAGCAGTTCTTC. This sequence joins TRBV28 and TRBJ2-1; 7 nucleotides line up with TRBD2. The germline V gene encodes CDR1 MDHEN and CDR2 SYDVKM. This CDR3 spans 15 amino acids. The J segment lost 9 bases and the V segment lost 7 bases, leaving 15 bases of the junction unmatched.